The entry that follows covers one T cell receptor beta chain sequence. What it recognizes is unknown. Clones were sequenced by immunoSEQ multiplex PCR, and TCRdb holds only the in-frame ones, with some missing. The profile covers 120,000 to 150,000 clones, with about 90% appearing a single time and about 3% taken by the ten largest. These data come from a study of T cell responses to AZD1222 COVID-19 vaccine. Study conclusions and caveats: Mostly white British, mostly female donors; authors suggested clonal diversity may be underestimated.

The CDR3 spans 14 residues. The ends were cut back, 4 bases at V and 9 bases at J, with 13 bases in the middle. CDR1 and CDR2 (germline): SNHLY, FYNNEI. This chain links TRBV2 with TRBJ1-6, with D possibly being TRBD1 (5 bases). The sample was peripheral blood, taken on day 0 of MenACWY control vaccination. The receptor was isolated from an adult in good health. In nucleotides, the CDR3 is TGTGCCAGCAGTGGGGACGCGGTGGGTTCACCCCTCCACTTT. Encoded protein: CASSGDAVGSPLHF.